This TCR beta chain was captured by sequencing in a study of blood T cell repertoires in COVID-19. Study in general: Samples taken during acute and convalescent COVID-19 were collected in the United States, Italy and Spain. From T cells, B-cell-depleted T cells, or PBMCs came the material, which was cDNA or gDNA.

How the authors handled the data: Estimation of nucleated cell counts relied on the amplification of reference gene primers. Clones were sequenced by immunoSEQ multiplex PCR, and TCRdb holds only the in-frame ones, with some missing. V, J and clone size are taken as reported in that table, and D and trimming were inferred from the DNA itself. In the table there are approximately 50,000 clones, around nine tenths of which are singletons. This CDR3 is 11 amino acids long. V shed 5 bases and J shed 14 bases, with 10 bases lying between them. The V gene's germline CDR1 is MDHEN and CDR2 SYDVKM. This TCR came from a man over 45 with active COVID-19. Sequencing input: peripheral blood. This chain uses TRBV28 with TRBJ1-6, with unresolved D. The CDR3 region has the DNA TGTGCCAGCAGTACCAGGTTATCCCTCCACTTT. Translated, it gives CASSTRLSLHF.